The 10 T cell receptor beta chains reported below all come from one sample, sequenced in a study of blood T cells in healthy people across ages. A second PCR of about 6 to 11 cycles used a sample-barcoded 5' primer and a J-beta primer mix. TCRdb passed the 5' RACE reads through MiXCR, listing each CDR3 protein once. This sample has roughly 700,000 distinct CDR3 sequences, with approximately 29% found just once. Sample: blood. The receptors come from a woman of 80 years or more in good health.

Worth noting for this clonotype: A single base separates this from a much larger clone, so it may be a read error. The chain joins TRBV12-3 or TRBV12-4 to TRBJ2-1; 9 positions agree with TRBD2. Matching the DNA end better, TRBJ2-7 makes the J call doubtful. The CDR3 totals 15 residues. This CDR3 is CASSFDAGGHNEQYF. The CDR3 DNA reads as TGTGCCAGCAGTTTTGATGCGGGGGGGCATAATGAGCAGTACTTC.

The chain employs TRBV7-2 and TRBJ2-1; 7 bases match TRBD2. Per germline, CDR1 SGHTA and CDR2 FQGNSA. The CDR3 runs to 15 residues. J was trimmed by 4 bases and V by 4 bases; bases with no gene match: 7. The CDR3 DNA is TGTGCCAGCAGCTCTGAACTAGCGATATACAATGAGCAGTTCTTC. Encoded protein: CASSSELAIYNEQFF. Together with reference TRBV7-2 and TRBJ2-1, the CDR3 gives the full variable domain: GAGVSQSPSNKVTEKGKDVELRCDPISGHTALYWYRQSLGQGLEFLIYFQGNSAPDKSGLPSDRFSAERTGGSVSTLTIQRTQQEDSAVYLCASSSELAIYNEQFFGPGTRLTVL.

This clonotype came up many times. This chain joins TRBV7-2 and TRBJ1-1; D is unclear. Trimming left V 4 bases short and J 2 bases short, with 8 bases between. The CDR3 runs 13 residues. Per germline, CDR1 SGHTA and CDR2 FQGNSA. The CDR3 nucleotides are TGTGCCAGCAGCTCCTCAGAAAACACTGAAGCTTTCTTT. It translates to CASSSSENTEAFF.

The V call is TRBV20-1, the J call TRBJ2-3; 9 bases agree with TRBD2. The V gene end was trimmed by 6 bases and the J gene end by 4 bases; junction bases not matched to a gene: 17. Germline loops: CDR1 DFQATT, CDR2 SNEGSKA (reference sequence). The CDR3 extends over 17 amino acids. This CDR3 is CSATILRGGRSPDTQYF. CDR3 bases: TGCAGTGCGACCATCTTGCGGGGGGGCCGGTCCCCAGATACGCAGTATTTT.

The chain links TRBV20-1 to TRBJ2-4; 9 nucleotides match TRBD2. The tail of the sequence fits TRBJ2-5 better, so the J call may be wrong. The CDR3 covers 16 residues. Germline lookup yields CDR1 DFQATT and CDR2 SNEGSKA (reference sequence). The CDR3 protein is CSASSGGGAYGETQYF. The CDR3 bases are TGCAGTGCTAGTAGTGGCGGGGGGGCCTATGGCGAGACCCAGTACTTC.

CDR3 amino acids: CASSLVRRGLSYNEQFF. The CDR3 nucleotides are TGTGCCAGCAGCTTAGTTCGTCGGGGTCTCTCCTACAATGAGCAGTTCTTC. The chain is built from TRBV7-2 and TRBJ2-1; TRBD2 is a possible D gene (5 bases). V was clipped by 1 base and J by 0 bases, with 13 bases between them. Per the germline V gene, CDR1 is SGHTA and CDR2 is FQGNSA. The CDR3 is 17 residues long. The full variable domain, in which reference TRBV7-2 and TRBJ2-1 provide the parts outside the CDR3, is GAGVSQSPSNKVTEKGKDVELRCDPISGHTALYWYRQSLGQGLEFLIYFQGNSAPDKSGLPSDRFSAERTGGSVSTLTIQRTQQEDSAVYLCASSLVRRGLSYNEQFFGPGTRLTVL.

This clonotype was observed a handful of times. A much larger clone differs from this one at a single base, so this may be a read error. The J gene is TRBJ2-5, the V gene TRBV9; D is unresolved. V was trimmed by 0 bases and J by 11 bases, leaving 14 bases between them. Germline V lookup: CDR1 SGDLS, CDR2 YYNGEE. The CDR3 contains 13 residues. The CDR3 reads CASSVGPANEQYF. Written as DNA, the CDR3 is TGTGCCAGCAGCGTAGGTCCGGCCAATGAGCAGTACTTC.

This clonotype was observed a handful of times. The V call is TRBV7-2, the J call TRBJ2-2; a possible D gene is TRBD1 (6 bases). This CDR3 contains 15 residues. Trimming cost V 4 bases and J 8 bases, with 17 bases left between them. Per germline, CDR1 SGHTA and CDR2 FQGNSA. This chain's CDR3 is CASSSGARYQGELFF. The CDR3 nucleotides read TGTGCCAGCAGCTCAGGGGCGAGGTACCAAGGGGAGCTGTTTTTT.

Many counts were recorded for this clonotype. V usage is TRBV6-2 or TRBV6-3 and J usage is TRBJ1-6; D gene uncertain. There are 14 residues in the CDR3. CDR1 and CDR2 (germline): MNHEY, SVGEGT. V was cut by 6 bases and J by 8 bases, with 14 bases left in between. The CDR3 loop is CASRRASSDSPLHF. CDR3 in DNA: TGTGCCAGCAGGAGGGCTTCGAGTGATTCACCCCTCCACTTT.

A word on this clonotype: A much larger clone lies one base from this, so it may be a read error. This is likely a read error, given that the CDR3 carries no conserved phenylalanine or tryptophan at its end. The chain has TRBV12-3 or TRBV12-4 and TRBJ2-3; 13 bases fit TRBD2. V lost 5 bases and J lost 2; bases outside the gene matches: 13. This CDR3 is built from 19 residues. CDR3 residues: CASSPRTSGGVRTTDTQYS. The CDR3 bases are TGTGCCAGCAGTCCCCGGACTAGCGGGGGAGTCCGGACCACAGATACGCAGTATTCT.